A selection of T cell receptor beta chains follows, all from one sample in a study of T cells in Graves' hyperthyroidism and ophthalmopathy. TCRdb used MiXCR to reprocess the multiplex PCR reads, holding one entry per CDR3 protein. The repertoire holds 350,000 to 400,000 distinct CDR3 sequences, with about a fifth as singletons. Sequencing was performed on blood. These receptor sequences come from a woman in her late teens or twenties with Graves' hyperthyroidism. Both conserved end residues are part of each CDR3. The order of the fields is clone size, D gene, J gene, V gene, CDR3 DNA, CDR3 protein. D genes are given only for firm matches. The size field is filled for only some rows; it gives once, few, many or a size class.

many,.,TRBJ1-1,TRBV18,TGTGCCAGCTCACCACCGTTCAGGGGATACACTGAAGCTTTCTTT,CASSPPFRGYTEAFF
many,TRBD2,TRBJ2-5,TRBV11-2,TGTGCCAGCAGCTTAGAGGTAGCGGGGGAAGTAGCTGAGACCCAGTACTTC,CASSLEVAGEVAETQYF
many,TRBD2,TRBJ2-2,TRBV4-1,TGCGCCAGCAACCCCGCGGGGGGGCGGACCGGGGAGCTGTTTTTT,CASNPAGGRTGELFF
many,.,TRBJ1-3,TRBV15,TGTGCCACCAGCAGAGAGGGGGGAACGGACACCATATATTTT,CATSREGGTDTIYF
many,.,TRBJ2-5,TRBV28,TGTGCCAGCAGTTTAGCGGGGGCCCCTCAAGAGACCCAGTACTTC,CASSLAGAPQETQYF
many,.,TRBJ2-7,TRBV4-2,TGTGCCAGCAGCCAGGCTTCGGACGGGGCCTACGAGCAGTACTTC,CASSQASDGAYEQYF
many,TRBD2,TRBJ2-7,TRBV4-1,TGCGCCAGCAGCCAAAGCCTTAGCGGGGGTATCTACGAGCAGTACTTC,CASSQSLSGGIYEQYF
many,.,TRBJ1-1,TRBV2,TGTGCCAGCAGTGAAGGGACAGAAGCTTTCTTT,CASSEGTEAFF
many,.,TRBJ1-3,TRBV28,TGTGCCAGCAGTGTTCCAGGGTATGGAAACACCATATATTTT,CASSVPGYGNTIYF
many,.,TRBJ1-1,TRBV28,TGTGCCAGCAGTTCCCTCCCGGACACTGAAGCTTTCTTT,CASSSLPDTEAFF
many,.,TRBJ2-2,TRBV13,TGTGCCAGCTTCGCGGGCCACACCGGGGAGCTGTTTTTT,CASFAGHTGELFF
many,TRBD1,TRBJ2-5,TRBV11-2,TGTGCCAGCAGCTTTGGACAGGTTGACTTGGAGACCCAGTACTTC,CASSFGQVDLETQYF
many,.,TRBJ1-5,TRBV6-4,TGTGCCAGCCACTGGGGGTCGGGACAGCCCCAGCATTTT,CASHWGSGQPQHF
few,.,TRBJ1-5,TRBV11-2,TGTGCCAGCAGGACACATCAGCCCCAGCATTTT,CASRTHQPQHF
many,TRBD1,TRBJ1-2,TRBV5-1,TGCGCCAGCAGCGGAGGACAGGGGGCCTGGGGCTACACCTTC,CASSGGQGAWGYTF
many,.,TRBJ1-2,TRBV20-1,TGCAGTGCTAGACACACGCCAGGCCACTATGGCTACACCTTC,CSARHTPGHYGYTF
many,TRBD1,TRBJ1-2,TRBV12-3/TRBV12-4,TGTGCCAGCAGAACGACAGGGCCCCTCTATGGCTACACCTTC,CASRTTGPLYGYTF
many,TRBD1,TRBJ1-2,TRBV29-1,TGCAGCGCCTTGGGCCGGGACAGGGGGCGCGTCGATGGCTACACCTTC,CSALGRDRGRVDGYTF
.,.,TRBJ2-7,TRBV12-3/TRBV12-4,TGTGCCAGCAGTTTACGGGGGAGCTTGCAAGTTACGTACTTC,CASSLRGSLQVTYF
many,TRBD1,TRBJ1-5,TRBV24-1,TGTGCCACCACCCGACAGGGCACTCAGCCCCAGCATTTT,CATTRQGTQPQHF
many,TRBD1,TRBJ2-7,TRBV7-9,TGTGCCAGCAGCTTAGAACCGGGACAGGGTAGGGAGCAGTACTTC,CASSLEPGQGREQYF
many,.,TRBJ1-1,TRBV7-2,TGTGCCAGCAGCGAACAGGGTGCGAACACTGAAGCTTTCTTT,CASSEQGANTEAFF
many,TRBD1,TRBJ2-6,TRBV6-4,TGTGCCAGCAGTGCCAGGGGGCCTGGGGCCAACGTCCTGACTTTC,CASSARGPGANVLTF
many,TRBD1,TRBJ2-7,TRBV15,TGTGCCACCTCTCGGGAGCAGGGGGCTCGCGAGCAGTACTTC,CATSREQGAREQYF
many,.,TRBJ1-1,TRBV24-1,TGTGCCACCAGTGACTCTGGACAGGAAGCTTTCTTT,CATSDSGQEAFF
many,.,TRBJ2-2,TRBV7-9,TGTGCCGGCGAGGCGGGTCCGAACACCGGGGAGCTGTTTTTT,CAGEAGPNTGELFF
many,TRBD1,TRBJ1-1,TRBV2,TGTGCCAGCAGTTTTGACAGGGGGAGCACTGAAGCTTTCTTT,CASSFDRGSTEAFF
few,TRBD1,TRBJ1-5,TRBV20-1,TGCAGTGCTAGACCACTTTACATGGGATCGGGCAGGGGGAAAGAGCAGCCCCAGCATTTT,CSARPLYMGSGRGKEQPQHF
many,.,TRBJ2-5,TRBV29-1,TGCAGCGTTGTAGGCAGGGACCACCAAGAGACCCAGTACTTC,CSVVGRDHQETQYF
.,.,TRBJ1-1,TRBV20-1,TGCAGTGCTAGAGCCAATGGGGGTACTGAAGCTTTCTTT,CSARANGGTEAFF
.,TRBD2,TRBJ2-7,TRBV13,TGTGCCAGCAGCTTAAGTCTAGCGGGGGGGCCATACGAGCAGTACTTC,CASSLSLAGGPYEQYF
.,.,TRBJ2-2,TRBV5-1,TGCGCCAGCAGCTTGTCCCCCGACAGGACCACCGGGGAGCTGTTTTTT,CASSLSPDRTTGELFF
many,.,TRBJ1-2,TRBV7-3,TGTGCCAGCAGCCCCCATCCAGCTAACTATGGCTACACCTTC,CASSPHPANYGYTF
many,.,TRBJ1-1,TRBV2,TGTGCCAGCAGTGTGGATTTCGGCACTGAAGCTTTCTTT,CASSVDFGTEAFF
many,.,TRBJ2-4,TRBV30,TGTGCCTGGAGTCCCCGGGGAAACATTCAGTACTTC,CAWSPRGNIQYF
many,.,TRBJ2-7,TRBV28,TGTGCCAGCAGTCCTGACACCATTACCTACGAGCAGTACTTC,CASSPDTITYEQYF
few,TRBD1,TRBJ1-2,TRBV6-1,TGTGCCAGCAGCCGCGACAGGGGCGGCTACACCTTC,CASSRDRGGYTF
few,TRBD1,TRBJ1-2,TRBV5-1,TGCGCCAGCAGCTTGGTTGGGACAGGGAGTAATGGCTACACCTTC,CASSLVGTGSNGYTF
.,.,TRBJ1-1,TRBV6-2/TRBV6-3,TGTGCCAGCTCTGCGCGGATGGCTGAAGCTTTCTTT,CASSARMAEAFF
many,.,TRBJ2-7,TRBV6-1,TGTGCCAGCAGTGAATTCTCGGGGGGCACCCCCACGAGAAGATACGAGCAGTACTTC,CASSEFSGGTPTRRYEQYF
many,.,TRBJ2-7,TRBV6-9,TGTGCCAGCACCCGAGGCTACGAGCAGTACTTC,CASTRGYEQYF
.,.,TRBJ1-5,TRBV11-2,TGTGCCAGCAGCTTGTCCGGGAAACAGCCCCAGCATTTT,CASSLSGKQPQHF
once,.,TRBJ1-5,TRBV15,TGTGCCACCAGCAGTGGATCCAGGGCCAGCAATCAGCCCCAGCATTTT,CATSSGSRASNQPQHF
many,.,TRBJ1-2,TRBV6-2/TRBV6-3,TGTGCCAGCAGTTTAGTCGGGAATGGCTACACCTTC,CASSLVGNGYTF
many,TRBD2,TRBJ2-5,TRBV4-1,TGCGCCAGCAGCCATACCCGCGGGGGCGGGGGGGAAGAGACCCAGTACTTC,CASSHTRGGGGEETQYF
few,.,TRBJ1-1,TRBV6-2/TRBV6-3,TGTGCCAGCAGCTACTCCCCAACTGAAGCTTTCTTT,CASSYSPTEAFF
many,TRBD1,TRBJ1-6,TRBV2,TGTGCCAGCCGGGGACAGGGGGAATATTCACCCCTCCACTTT,CASRGQGEYSPLHF
few,.,TRBJ1-4,TRBV6-1,TGTGCCAGCACACGCGTGGGAGGGGGTAATGAAAAACTGTTTTTT,CASTRVGGGNEKLFF
many,TRBD2,TRBJ2-2,TRBV12-3/TRBV12-4,TGTGCCAGCAGACGACCGGGGGGCACCGGGGAGCTGTTTTTT,CASRRPGGTGELFF
many,.,TRBJ1-5,TRBV3-1,TGTGCCAGCAGCCAAGAGATGGGCAGGCATCAGCCCCAGCATTTT,CASSQEMGRHQPQHF
many,.,TRBJ2-4,TRBV18,TGTGCCAGCTCACCCCTTCCTACCGGGAGTACGATTCAGTACTTC,CASSPLPTGSTIQYF
many,.,TRBJ1-1,TRBV2,TGTGCCAGCAGGGTGAACACTGAAGCTTTCTTT,CASRVNTEAFF
many,.,TRBJ1-1,TRBV2,TGTGCCAGCAGGGTGGGACTGACGAACACTGAAGCTTTCTTT,CASRVGLTNTEAFF
.,TRBD1,TRBJ1-1,TRBV6-1,TGTGCCAGCAGTGATTGGACAGGGGGCACCACTGAAGCTTTCTTT,CASSDWTGGTTEAFF
many,TRBD1,TRBJ2-5,TRBV2,TGTGCCACCGACAGGGGGCAAGAGACCCAGTACTTC,CATDRGQETQYF
.,TRBD2,TRBJ2-2,TRBV18,TGTGCCAGCTCCCCCTTGCGGGGGGCCACCGGGGAGCTGTTTTTT,CASSPLRGATGELFF
many,TRBD2,TRBJ2-5,TRBV13,TGTGCCAGCCGCTGGACTAGCGGGGGTACCCGCCAAGAGACCCAGTACTTC,CASRWTSGGTRQETQYF
few,TRBD2,TRBJ2-5,TRBV14,TGTGCCAGCAGCCGCAGGAGCGGGACTTTGAAGAGGGAGACCCAGTACTTC,CASSRRSGTLKRETQYF
.,.,TRBJ2-7,TRBV7-2,TGTGCCAGCAGCCGCCCGGACGCGTATTCCTACGAGCAGTACTTC,CASSRPDAYSYEQYF
.,.,TRBJ1-2,TRBV6-1,TGTGCCACCCTACGCGAGGGGCTCTATGGCTACACCTTC,CATLREGLYGYTF